Listed below are T cell receptor beta chains from one sample, sequenced in a study of blood T cell repertoires in COVID-19. Clones were read by immunoSEQ multiplex PCR, and TCRdb kept only the in-frame ones, dropping some. Among 80,000 to 100,000 clones, about 74% were seen once, and the ten largest hold roughly 4%. Sequencing was performed on peripheral blood. These TCRs come from a man in his sixties or seventies with COVID-19, enrolled during active disease. Both conserved end residues are part of each CDR3. Fields, in order: V gene, clone size, D gene, J gene, CDR3 protein, CDR3 DNA. The D gene is left open where the match is weak. Rows may omit the clone size; those that give it use once, few, many or a size class.

>TRBV7-3|-|TRBD2|TRBJ2-1
CASSPNPGLAGGPSYNEQFF
TGTGCCAGCAGCCCGAACCCGGGACTAGCGGGAGGACCCTCCTACAATGAGCAGTTCTTC
>TRBV10-1|-|TRBD2|TRBJ2-5
CASSEAHGLAGQETQYF
TGCGCCAGCAGTGAGGCTCATGGACTAGCGGGCCAAGAGACCCAGTACTTC
>TRBV5-1|few|TRBD1|TRBJ2-1
CASSSLTGSSYNEQFF
TGCGCCAGCAGTTCACTGACAGGGAGCTCCTACAATGAGCAGTTCTTC
>TRBV4-3|once|TRBD1|TRBJ1-6
CASSQSSTGSRTPLHF
TGCGCCAGCAGCCAAAGCTCGACAGGGTCAAGGACACCCCTCCACTTT
>TRBV4-1|-|TRBD1|TRBJ1-1
CASSQRTGENTEAFF
TGCGCCAGCAGCCAACGGACAGGTGAAAACACTGAAGCTTTCTTT
>TRBV30|-|-|TRBJ1-1
CAWSFGGATEAFF
TGTGCCTGGAGTTTCGGGGGTGCCACTGAAGCTTTCTTT
>TRBV2|-|-|TRBJ2-3
CASSVEGLTTDTQYF
TGTGCCAGCAGTGTCGAGGGACTTACCACAGATACGCAGTATTTT
>TRBV28|-|TRBD2|TRBJ2-7
CASSSGTSGYYEQYF
TGTGCCAGCAGTTCCGGGACTAGCGGTTACTACGAGCAGTACTTC
>TRBV10-3|-|TRBD2|TRBJ2-5
CAISLAGKETQYF
TGTGCCATCAGCCTAGCGGGAAAAGAGACCCAGTACTTC
>TRBV5-8|-|-|TRBJ1-5
CASSLKGRNQPQHF
TGTGCCAGCAGCCTCAAGGGGCGTAATCAGCCCCAGCATTTT
>TRBV10-3|once|-|TRBJ2-5
CAISGDNQETQYF
TGTGCCATCAGTGGGGACAACCAAGAGACCCAGTACTTC
>TRBV29-1|-|-|TRBJ2-1
CSVAGLLFNEQFF
TGCAGCGTTGCGGGACTCCTCTTCAATGAGCAGTTCTTC
>TRBV6-6|-|-|TRBJ2-2
CAIGTMNTGELFF
TGTGCCATTGGGACAATGAACACCGGGGAGCTGTTTTTT
>TRBV3-1/TRBV3-2|many|-|TRBJ1-3
CASSPGVSGNTIYF
TGTGCCAGCAGCCCTGGAGTGAGTGGAAACACCATATATTTT
>TRBV28|-|TRBD1|TRBJ1-2
CASSYGTVHGYTF
TGTGCCAGCAGCTATGGGACAGTACATGGCTACACCTTC
>TRBV6-5|-|TRBD1|TRBJ1-2
CASTRTGGVNGYTF
TGTGCCAGCACCAGGACAGGGGGCGTTAATGGCTACACCTTC
>TRBV24-1|-|-|TRBJ1-6
CATSDRQINSPLHF
TGTGCCACCAGTGACCGACAGATTAATTCACCCCTCCACTTT